This T cell receptor beta chain originates from a study of response to subunit inactivated influenza vaccine. Study-level findings and limits: It was suggested by the authors that few new T cells are recruited by each seasonal influenza vaccination.

The CDR3 extends over 14 amino acids. The germline gives CDR1 SGHRS, CDR2 YFSETQ. The V end lost 0 bases, the J end lost 3 bases, and 7 bases lay between the germline ends. TCRdb called the RT-PCR reads again in MiXCR, with one record for every CDR3 protein. The sample shows 560,000 or so distinct CDR3 sequences, 6% to 9% of them seen only once. A word on this clonotype: What it recognizes is unknown.

The starting material was PBMCs from blood, obtained roughly 24 months after vaccination. The sequence was obtained from a man aged 45-69 years who received an inactivated influenza vaccine. This chain joins TRBV5-1 and TRBJ2-1; no definite D call. CDR3 sequence (DNA): TGCGCCAGCAGCTTGGAGGGAATCTACAATGAGCAGTTCTTC. This codes for CASSLEGIYNEQFF. The full variable domain, with the rest looked up from reference TRBV5-1 and TRBJ2-1, is KAGVTQTPRYLIKTRGQQVTLSCSPISGHRSVSWYQQTPGQGLQFLFEYFSETQRNKGNFPGRFSGRQFSNSRSEMNVSTLELGDSALYLCASSLEGIYNEQFFGPGTRLTVL.